This entry lists 5 T cell receptor beta chains sequenced from one sample in a study of T-cell memory formation after mild COVID-19. Each CDR3 protein gets one entry after TCRdb re-called the 5' RACE reads with MiXCR. The sample records hundreds of thousands of distinct CDR3 sequences, roughly 20% being singletons. Sequences were obtained from PBMCs or a T cell subset sorted from them (not recorded which). The origin of the receptors is an adult woman who had mild COVID-19 (a few samples of this study predate the infection). Cell type and time point are not known.

This clonotype was seen a handful of times. CDR3 in amino acids: CASSYLPTPGDTQYF. The DNA for the CDR3 is TGTGCCAGCAGTTACCTCCCGACCCCGGGGGATACGCAGTATTTT. The chain uses TRBV6-5 and TRBJ2-3; TRBD2 might be the D (5 bases). V dropped 2 bases and J dropped 6 bases, with 15 bases sitting between them. The CDR3 is 15 amino acids. Germline-derived CDR1 and CDR2 are MNHEY and SVGAGI.

This clonotype was seen a handful of times. V usage is TRBV11-2 and J usage is TRBJ2-5; D may be TRBD2 (5 bases). CDR1 is SGHAT and CDR2 is FQNNGV in the germline V gene. The V end lost 0 bases, the J end lost 5 bases, and 13 bases lay between the germline ends. The CDR3 spans 15 residues. The CDR3 is CASSLESGVGETQYF. The CDR3 coding sequence is TGTGCCAGCAGCTTAGAATCCGGGGTGGGCGAGACCCAGTACTTC.

V and J are TRBV6-6 and TRBJ2-7, with 10 bases lining up with TRBD1. CDR3 length: 16 residues. V shed 2 bases and J 4 bases; nucleotides not matched to a gene: 8. Germline loops: CDR1 MNHNY, CDR2 SVGAGI (reference sequence). The CDR3 nucleotides read TGTGCCAGCAGTTACCCACGGACAGGGGGAGGATACGAGCAGTACTTC. Translating gives CASSYPRTGGGYEQYF.

This clonotype has a handful of counts. The chain couples TRBV6-2 or TRBV6-3 to TRBJ2-6; the D is unclear. The V end lost 1 base, the J end lost 0 bases, and 4 bases lay between the germline ends. Germline values: CDR1 MNHEY, CDR2 SVGEGT. The CDR3 is made up of 15 amino acids. This CDR3 is CASSYWGSGANVLTF. The CDR3 DNA reads TGTGCCAGCAGTTACTGGGGCTCTGGGGCCAACGTCCTGACTTTC.

This sequence joins TRBV6-2 or TRBV6-3 and TRBJ2-7, with 10 bases identical to TRBD2. CDR3 length: 17 amino acids. V was clipped by 4 bases and J by 4 bases; unmatched bases: 13. Germline V lookup: CDR1 MNHEY, CDR2 SVGEGT. The chain's CDR3 is CASSSPRQREGRYEQYF. CDR3 DNA sequence: TGTGCCAGCAGTTCGCCCCGACAGCGGGAGGGTAGGTACGAGCAGTACTTC.